The 30 T cell receptor beta chains in this list originate from one sample, sequenced in a study of blood T cell repertoires in COVID-19. The protocol was immunoSEQ multiplex PCR, while the TCRdb copy is restricted to in-frame clones and leaves out a portion. The sample yields 180,000 or so clones, about 76% seen once. The sequencing sample was made of peripheral blood. The source of these receptors is a woman aged 50 to 60 with active or convalescent COVID-19.

The chain is built from TRBV19 and TRBJ1-1; D is possibly TRBD1 (6 bases). V was clipped by 5 bases and J by 8 bases, with 12 bases between them. There are 12 residues in the CDR3. Germline V gene sequence: CDR1 LNHDA, CDR2 SQIVND (reference sequence). CDR3 region: CASSFSGTEAFF. CDR3 nucleotide sequence: TGTGCCAGTAGTTTCTCCGGGACAGAAGCTTTCTTT.

The chain employs TRBV9 and TRBJ2-2; D is unresolved. The CDR3 consists of 13 residues. Trimming pared 6 bases from V and 1 base from J, leaving 7 bases between. Germline-derived CDR1 and CDR2 are SGDLS and YYNGEE. The CDR3 reads CASMRGNTGELFF. The CDR3 nucleotides are TGTGCCAGCATGCGAGGGAACACCGGGGAGCTGTTTTTT.

This clone has only one observation. This rearrangement joins TRBV5-4 to TRBJ2-2; 15 bases map to TRBD2. The germline gives CDR1 SGHNT, CDR2 YYREEE (reference sequence). The length of the CDR3 is 17 residues. V trimming: 2 bases; J trimming: 6 bases; junction bases outside the gene matches: 5. Here the CDR3 reads CASSLGLAGGQAGELFF. The CDR3, as DNA: TGTGCCAGCAGCTTAGGACTAGCGGGAGGGCAGGCCGGGGAGCTGTTTTTT.

The rearrangement links TRBV27 to TRBJ2-7, with D possibly matching TRBD2 (6 bases). V was pared by 0 bases and J by 5 bases, with 11 bases between. The CDR3 is 14 residues long. CDR1 and CDR2 (germline): MNHEY, SMNVEV (reference sequence). CDR3 DNA: TGTGCCAGCAGTTTATCATGGAGGGGACACGAGCAGTACTTC. Amino acid sequence: CASSLSWRGHEQYF.

This chain uses TRBV7-8 with TRBJ1-2, with 7 nucleotides matching TRBD1. The length of the CDR3 is 16 residues. V lost 4 bases to trimming and J lost 3 bases; unmatched junction nucleotides: 11. Germline values: CDR1 SGHVS, CDR2 FQNEAQ. The CDR3 loop reads CASSSTGWHLDYGYTF. In DNA, the CDR3 is TGTGCCAGCAGCTCGACAGGGTGGCATTTGGACTATGGCTACACCTTC.

This clone was counted a few times. This CDR3 is CASSDVGQGGYGYTF. CDR3 in DNA: TGTGCCAGCAGTGACGTAGGACAGGGGGGCTATGGCTACACCTTC. The J gene is TRBJ1-2, the V gene TRBV25-1, with 10 nucleotides matching TRBD1. The V and J ends lost 3 bases and 4 bases, in that order; junction bases with no gene match: 5. The V gene's germline CDR1 is MGHDK and CDR2 SYGVNS. The CDR3 is 15 residues long.

This chain connects TRBV7-8 to TRBJ1-5, with TRBD1 identical over 9 bases. The CDR3 contains 15 residues. The ends lost 5 bases at V and 6 bases at J; junction bases unmatched: 8. CDR1 SGHVS and CDR2 FQNEAQ come from the germline V gene. The CDR3 region has the DNA TGTGCCAGCAGCAGTCTCGGGACAGGGATTCAGCCCCAGCATTTT. It translates to CASSSLGTGIQPQHF.

The chain has TRBV9 and TRBJ1-3; tentatively, D is TRBD1 (5 bases). Trimming took off 0 bases at V and 0 bases at J, with 16 bases between the two ends. Germline CDR1 reads SGDLS; CDR2 reads YYNGEE. This CDR3 has 18 amino acids. The DNA for the CDR3 is TGTGCCAGCAGCGTAGCAGAGGCTCGGGGGGACTCTGGAAACACCATATATTTT. It yields the protein CASSVAEARGDSGNTIYF.

The chain couples TRBV19 to TRBJ1-1, with D tentatively TRBD1 (6 bases). Germline assignment: CDR1 LNHDA and CDR2 SQIVND (reference sequence). Trimming left V 4 bases short and J 0 bases short, with 15 bases between. This CDR3 has 16 amino acids. The CDR3, as DNA: TGTGCCAGTAGTAGGGTCGTTCAGGGGTTGAACACTGAAGCTTTCTTT. Translated: CASSRVVQGLNTEAFF.

The gene calls are TRBV7-8 and TRBJ1-1; no clear D. This CDR3 has 14 amino acids. Trimming left V 0 bases short and J 1 base short, with 6 bases between. The germline V gene encodes CDR1 SGHVS and CDR2 FQNEAQ. The CDR3 spells CASSLAEANTEAFF. The CDR3 DNA reads TGTGCCAGCAGCTTAGCGGAGGCGAACACTGAAGCTTTCTTT. The full variable domain, completed using reference TRBV7-8 and TRBJ1-1, is GAGVSQSPRYKVAKRGQDVALRCDPISGHVSLFWYQQALGQGPEFLTYFQNEAQLDKSGLPSDRFFAERPEGSVSTLKIQRTQQEDSAVYLCASSLAEANTEAFFGQGTRLTVV.

The chain has TRBV7-2 and TRBJ2-1; 7 bases align to TRBD2. The length of the CDR3 is 15 residues. J was trimmed by 8 bases and V by 1 base; bases with no gene match: 8. In germline, CDR1 is SGHTA, CDR2 FQGNSA. CDR3 loop: CASSLGGGDAYEQFF. In nucleotides, the CDR3 is TGTGCCAGCAGCTTAGGGGGGGGAGACGCCTATGAGCAGTTCTTC.

The chain uses TRBV4-3 and TRBJ2-3; D is unclear. V was pared by 3 bases and J by 4 bases, with 14 bases between. The CDR3 consists of 15 residues. Germline lookup yields CDR1 LGHNA and CDR2 YSLEER. CDR3 loop: CASSHFPRNADTQYF. The CDR3 nucleotides read TGCGCCAGCAGCCATTTCCCCAGAAACGCAGATACGCAGTATTTT.

The V and J genes are TRBV14 and TRBJ1-2; 8 nucleotides align to TRBD1. In germline, CDR1 is SGHDN, CDR2 FVKESK. The CDR3 runs 13 residues. Trimming took 4 bases from V and 7 from J; bases not matched to a gene: 5. DNA of the CDR3: TGTGCCAGCAGCCCGGGACAGGTTCGTGGCTACACCTTC. This sequence encodes CASSPGQVRGYTF.

This chain connects TRBV15 to TRBJ2-2; 9 nucleotides agree with TRBD1. The germline V gene encodes CDR1 LNHNV and CDR2 YYDKDF (reference sequence). CDR3 size: 15 residues. V lost 3 bases, J lost 5 bases, and 4 bases stayed unmatched. Here the CDR3 reads CATSRNGQGTGELFF. In DNA form, the CDR3 reads TGTGCCACCAGCAGGAACGGACAGGGGACCGGGGAGCTGTTTTTT.

V and J are TRBV15 and TRBJ1-2; 10 bases line up with TRBD1. Germline CDR1 LNHNV, CDR2 YYDKDF (reference sequence). V gave up 6 bases and J gave up 6 bases; unmatched junction bases: 7. There are 14 residues in the CDR3. The CDR3 reads CATRATGGFNGYTF. Here the CDR3 DNA reads TGTGCCACCAGGGCGACAGGGGGCTTCAATGGCTACACCTTC.

V gene TRBV7-2 combines with J gene TRBJ2-7, with D possibly being TRBD1 (6 bases). From germline, CDR1 is SGHTA and CDR2 FQGNSA. The V end lost 4 bases, the J end lost 1 base, and 14 bases lay between the germline ends. This CDR3 has 15 amino acids. This CDR3 reads CASSSTWDKSYEQYF. Here the CDR3 DNA reads TGTGCCAGCAGCTCTACTTGGGACAAGTCCTACGAGCAGTACTTC.

This chain joins TRBV5-4 and TRBJ2-7; TRBD1 agrees at 10 bases. This CDR3 comprises 15 residues. J was trimmed by 2 bases and V by 1 base; bases with no gene match: 3. Germline CDR1 and CDR2: SGHNT and YYREEE (reference sequence). The CDR3 reads CASSLLGQGTYEQYF. The CDR3 DNA reads as TGTGCCAGCAGCTTGTTGGGACAGGGGACCTACGAGCAGTACTTC.

This clone has only one observation. The V gene is TRBV19, the J gene TRBJ1-5; TRBD1 might be the D (5 bases). This CDR3 is built from 14 residues. CDR1 is LNHDA, CDR2 SQIVND, per germline (reference sequence). Trimming stripped 6 bases from V and 7 bases from J, with 16 bases between. CDR3 sequence (DNA): TGTGCCAGTAGCCACCGTGGGGGGAGCCAGCCCCAGCATTTT. Residues: CASSHRGGSQPQHF. The full variable domain, with the rest looked up from reference TRBV19 and TRBJ1-5, is DGGITQSPKYLFRKEGQNVTLSCEQNLNHDAMYWYRQDPGQGLRLIYYSQIVNDFQKGDIAEGYSVSREKKESFPLTVTSAQKNPTAFYLCASSHRGGSQPQHFGDGTRLSIL.

The chain uses TRBV2 and TRBJ2-1; 8 nucleotides line up with TRBD2. Trimming at V came to 6 bases and at J to 0 bases, leaving 1 base not matched to a gene. The CDR3 has 14 amino acids. CDR1 and CDR2 (germline): SNHLY, FYNNEI. CDR3 sequence: CASRAGGSYNEQFF. The CDR3, as DNA: TGTGCCAGCAGGGCGGGGGGCTCCTACAATGAGCAGTTCTTC.

This clone was recorded a few times. The genes are TRBV7-2 and TRBJ1-1; D is unresolved. Looked up from germline, CDR1 is SGHTA and CDR2 is FQGNSA. The CDR3 is 13 amino acids. Trimming left V 4 bases short and J 0 bases short, with 6 bases between. CDR3: CASSSFLNTEAFF. In DNA, the CDR3 is TGTGCCAGCAGCTCCTTCCTGAACACTGAAGCTTTCTTT.

The chain couples TRBV5-8 to TRBJ1-2, with 9 bases matching TRBD1. CDR3 length: 16 amino acids. CDR1 and CDR2 from the germline V gene are SGHTS and YDEGEE. The V segment lost 2 bases and the J segment 2 bases; nucleotides outside the gene matches: 7. CDR3 sequence (DNA): TGTGCCAGCAGCTTCACTTGGGGGACAGGGAACTATGGCTACACCTTC. It codes for CASSFTWGTGNYGYTF.

This clone showed up just a few times. The chain couples TRBV4-2 to TRBJ2-5; D gene uncertain. Trimming shortened V by 1 base and J by 2 bases, and 11 bases separated the two germline ends. The length of the CDR3 is 15 residues. Germline assignment: CDR1 LGHNA and CDR2 YNFKEQ. The CDR3 loop is CASSQVGTEQETQYF. The CDR3 nucleotides read TGTGCCAGCAGCCAAGTGGGCACAGAACAAGAGACCCAGTACTTC.

Only one count was recorded for this clone. V gene TRBV7-9 combines with J gene TRBJ1-1, with D maybe TRBD1 (5 bases). The CDR3 sequence is 16 residues long. Germline loops: CDR1 SEHNR, CDR2 FQNEAQ (reference sequence). V dropped 7 bases and J dropped 4 bases, with 22 bases sitting between them. This chain's CDR3 is CASNGGVTQRSTEAFF. CDR3 nucleotides: TGTGCCAGCAACGGAGGGGTTACCCAAAGGTCCACTGAAGCTTTCTTT.

The gene calls are TRBV28 and TRBJ2-5, with D hard to call. This CDR3 is built from 14 residues. Trimming removed 0 bases at V and 0 bases at J, with 5 bases between. Germline V gene data show CDR1 as MDHEN and CDR2 as SYDVKM. In nucleotides, the CDR3 is TGTGCCAGCAGTTTATGGCGAAACCAAGAGACCCAGTACTTC. It translates to CASSLWRNQETQYF.

This clone was recorded only once. J is TRBJ1-1 and V is TRBV7-9; 8 bases match TRBD1. The CDR3 is 16 amino acids. V dropped 0 bases and J dropped 10; count of bases not matched to a gene: 13. The V gene's germline CDR1 is SEHNR and CDR2 FQNEAQ (reference sequence). The CDR3 DNA is TGTGCCAGCAGCTTAGCCGCACCGAGCAGGGGGCTCGGAGCTTTCTTT. Translated, it gives CASSLAAPSRGLGAFF.

This clone showed up just once. V is TRBV28 and J is TRBJ2-1, with TRBD2 identical over 9 bases. The CDR3 is 16 amino acids. Germline V gives CDR1 MDHEN, CDR2 SYDVKM. The trim removed 6 bases at V and 5 bases at J, leaving 11 bases unmatched. The chain's CDR3 is CASRSPPSGANNEQFF. DNA of the CDR3: TGTGCCAGCAGATCTCCCCCTAGCGGGGCTAACAATGAGCAGTTCTTC.

A few counts support this clone. The gene calls are TRBV18 and TRBJ2-7; D perhaps matches TRBD1 (6 bases). The V end lost 5 bases, the J end lost 0 bases, and 17 bases lay between the germline ends. The germline gives CDR1 KGHSH, CDR2 LQKENI. The CDR3 is made up of 16 amino acids. CDR3 coding DNA: TGTGCCAGCTCATCGGGGACAAACCTGAACTCCTACGAGCAGTACTTC. Translation gives CASSSGTNLNSYEQYF.

The gene calls are TRBV28 and TRBJ1-4, with unresolved D. CDR3 length: 12 residues. CDR1 and CDR2 (germline): MDHEN, SYDVKM. Trimming shortened V by 8 bases and J by 4 bases, and 8 bases separated the two germline ends. As DNA, the CDR3 is TGTGCCAGCCGAAACAGTAATGAAAAACTGTTTTTT. Encoded protein: CASRNSNEKLFF.

This clone was seen ten or more times. The V gene is TRBV6-5, the J gene TRBJ1-2; TRBD1 matches at 8 bases. V lost 6 bases to trimming and J lost 6 bases; unmatched junction nucleotides: 6. Germline-derived CDR1 and CDR2 are MNHEY and SVGAGI. The CDR3 runs 13 residues. DNA for the CDR3: TGTGCCAGCAGCTCCAGGGGGCGGGATGGCTACACCTTC. As protein: CASSSRGRDGYTF.

This clone was recorded many times. The chain employs TRBV6-5 and TRBJ1-1; D is unclear. The CDR3 contains 12 residues. The germline CDR1 and CDR2 sequences are MNHEY and SVGAGI. Trimming pared 7 bases from V and 2 bases from J, leaving 8 bases between. This chain's CDR3 is CASISGNTEAFF. In DNA form, the CDR3 reads TGTGCCAGCATTTCAGGTAACACTGAAGCTTTCTTT.